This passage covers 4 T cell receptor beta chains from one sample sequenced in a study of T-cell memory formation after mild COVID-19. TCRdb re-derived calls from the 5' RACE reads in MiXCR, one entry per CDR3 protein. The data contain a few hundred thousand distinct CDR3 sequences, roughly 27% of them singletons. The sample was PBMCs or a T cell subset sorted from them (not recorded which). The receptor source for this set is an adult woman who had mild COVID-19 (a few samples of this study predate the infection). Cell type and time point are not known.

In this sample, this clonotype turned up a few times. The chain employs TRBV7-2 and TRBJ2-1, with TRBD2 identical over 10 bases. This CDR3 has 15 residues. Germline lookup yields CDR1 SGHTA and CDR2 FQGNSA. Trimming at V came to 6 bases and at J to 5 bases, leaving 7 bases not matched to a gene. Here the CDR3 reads CASRPSGGGNNEQFF. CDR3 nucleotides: TGTGCCAGCAGACCTAGCGGGGGAGGGAACAATGAGCAGTTCTTC.

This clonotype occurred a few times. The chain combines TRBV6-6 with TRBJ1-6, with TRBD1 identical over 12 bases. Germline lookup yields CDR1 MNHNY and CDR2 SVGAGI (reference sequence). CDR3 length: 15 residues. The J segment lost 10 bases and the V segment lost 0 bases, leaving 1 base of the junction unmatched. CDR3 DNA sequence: TGTGCCAGCAGTTACTCCGGGACAGGGGGCTCACCCCTCCACTTT. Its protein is CASSYSGTGGSPLHF.

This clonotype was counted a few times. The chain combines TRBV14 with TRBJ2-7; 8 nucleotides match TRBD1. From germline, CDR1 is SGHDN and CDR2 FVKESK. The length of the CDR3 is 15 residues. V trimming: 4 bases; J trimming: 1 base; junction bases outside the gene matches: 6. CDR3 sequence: CASSRRTGRSYEQYF. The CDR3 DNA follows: TGTGCCAGCAGCCGCCGGACAGGGCGTTCCTACGAGCAGTACTTC.

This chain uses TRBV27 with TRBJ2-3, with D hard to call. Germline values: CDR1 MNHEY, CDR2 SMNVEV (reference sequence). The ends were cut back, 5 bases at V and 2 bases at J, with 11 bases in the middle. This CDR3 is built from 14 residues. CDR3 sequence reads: CASSPNFATDTQYF. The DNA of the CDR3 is TGTGCCAGCAGTCCCAACTTTGCCACAGATACGCAGTATTTT.